This T cell receptor (beta chain) was sequenced in a study of blood T cell repertoires in COVID-19. Original analysis: Using reference gene primer amplification, nucleated cell counts were estimated. Profiling relied on immunoSEQ multiplex PCR, and the TCRdb table lists in-frame clones only, not all of them. Clone size and the V and J calls come from that table; the DNA yielded D and trimming. This sample yields 95,000 to 100,000 clones, of which 70% to 85% are seen a single time; 24% belongs to the top ten. Germline V lookup: CDR1 LGHNA, CDR2 YNFKEQ. The CDR3 has 15 residues. Trimming took 0 bases from V and 4 from J; bases not matched to a gene: 6.

Sequenced: peripheral blood. The receptor comes from a human donor in a cohort sampled during active COVID-19. The chain has TRBV4-2 and TRBJ2-7; 7 bases match TRBD1. CDR3 nucleotides: TGTGCCAGCAGCCAAGATACGGGACAGCTATACGAGCAGTACTTC. It translates to CASSQDTGQLYEQYF.